This paragraph reports one T cell receptor (beta chain). This CDR3 contains 14 residues. Trimming at V came to 0 bases and at J to 1 base, leaving 0 bases not matched to a gene. Germline CDR1 MNHEY, CDR2 SVGAGI. The sample comes from a study of T cell changes during pregnancy in multiple sclerosis. Clones were read by immunoSEQ multiplex PCR, and TCRdb kept only the in-frame ones, dropping some. This sample carries 47,000 or so clones, roughly 90% of them seen once, and the ten largest clones take 5.1%. This chain joins TRBV6-5 and TRBJ2-7; 7 bases align to TRBD2. The clonotype comes from a female donor in good health, enrolled as a control in a pregnancy study. This sample comprised peripheral blood, obtained after pregnancy. The CDR3 region is CASSYSSGSYEQYF. CDR3 nucleotides: TGTGCCAGCAGTTACTCTAGCGGGTCCTACGAGCAGTACTTC.